Sequencing of this TCR beta chain was carried out in a study of blood T cells in healthy people across ages. Study at large: Template switching recovered approximately one barcoded beta molecule for every two T cells.

The authors extracted at least 5 micrograms of total RNA per sample. V was trimmed by 5 bases and J by 1 base, leaving 8 bases between them. Germline V CDR1 and CDR2: SGHTA, FQGNSA. This CDR3 spans 14 amino acids. PCR was performed a second time for roughly 7 to 12 cycles using a sample-barcoded 5' primer and a J-beta primer mix. Samples each returned at least 2.5 million CDR3-containing paired-end reads. Using its own MiXCR run on the 5' RACE reads, TCRdb lists one record per CDR3 protein. There are roughly 800,000 distinct CDR3 sequences in the sample; 55% to 70% occur only once, and roughly 22% lies in the top ten.

This receptor was identified in a man aged 25 to 45 in good health. Source material: blood. V and J are TRBV7-2 and TRBJ2-2; TRBD2 is a possible D gene (5 bases). CDR3 DNA: TGTGCCAGCAGCAAAACTAGGAACACCGGGGAGCTGTTTTTT. Translation: CASSKTRNTGELFF.